The 7 T cell receptor beta chains reported below all come from one sample, sequenced in a study of blood T cell repertoires in COVID-19. Repertoires were generated with immunoSEQ multiplex PCR, while TCRdb's copy carries only in-frame clones and drops some. The sample records roughly 150,000 clones, approximately 83% being singletons. Sequencing was carried out using peripheral blood. The origin of the receptors is a man aged 70-80 years with active or convalescent COVID-19.

The chain couples TRBV7-8 to TRBJ2-1; 11 bases line up with TRBD2. The germline V gene encodes CDR1 SGHVS and CDR2 FQNEAQ. The V and J ends lost 5 bases and 4 bases, in that order; junction bases with no gene match: 4. The CDR3 covers 15 residues. CDR3 nucleotide sequence: TGTGCCAGCAGCGATGGGACTAGCGGATACAATGAGCAGTTCTTC. Protein: CASSDGTSGYNEQFF.

The chain links TRBV6-1 to TRBJ1-2, with D unclear. V lost 2 bases to trimming and J lost 8 bases, with 12 bases between them. The CDR3 runs 13 residues. Germline V gives CDR1 MNHNS, CDR2 SASEGT. This chain's CDR3 is CASSENLQEGYTF. CDR3 DNA sequence: TGTGCCAGCAGTGAAAACCTCCAAGAGGGCTACACCTTC.

This sequence joins TRBV11-2 and TRBJ2-2; TRBD1 aligns across 7 bases. The CDR3 loop spans 16 amino acids. CDR1 SGHAT and CDR2 FQNNGV come from the germline V gene. Trimming took 5 bases from V and 4 from J; bases not matched to a gene: 10. The CDR3 reads CASSRRDSLLTGELFF. The CDR3 DNA reads as TGTGCCAGCAGCCGCCGGGACAGCCTACTCACCGGGGAGCTGTTTTTT.

A single count supports this clone. The chain couples TRBV11-3 to TRBJ2-3; D is unresolved. The CDR3 loop spans 13 amino acids. V lost 3 bases to trimming and J lost 4 bases, with 8 bases between them. Germline V lookup: CDR1 SGHNT, CDR2 YENEEA. This CDR3 is CASSFLGADTQYF. The DNA for the CDR3 is TGTGCCAGCAGCTTCCTAGGAGCAGATACGCAGTATTTT. Based on the CDR3 plus reference TRBV11-3 and TRBJ2-3, the full variable domain is EAGVVQSPRYKIIEKKQPVAFWCNPISGHNTLYWYLQNLGQGPELLIRYENEEAVDDSQLPKDRFSAERLKGVDSTLKIQPAELGDSAVYLCASSFLGADTQYFGPGTRLTVL.

This clone was observed a single time. The V and J genes are TRBV29-1 and TRBJ2-5, with D perhaps TRBD2 (6 bases). Germline assignment: CDR1 SQVTM and CDR2 ANQGSEA. The CDR3 totals 15 residues. V dropped 8 bases and J dropped 0 bases, with 19 bases sitting between them. CDR3 residues: CSYTLTGEYQETQYF. CDR3 in DNA: TGCAGCTACACCCTGACGGGGGAGTACCAAGAGACCCAGTACTTC.

J is TRBJ2-4 and V is TRBV19, with D possibly TRBD2 on 7 matching bases. V was shortened by 3 bases and J by 5 bases, with 11 bases between the two germline ends. CDR1 is LNHDA, CDR2 SQIVND, per germline (reference sequence). This CDR3 has 14 residues. The CDR3 loop is CASSIAGAQNIQYF. DNA for the CDR3: TGTGCCAGTAGTATTGCGGGGGCCCAAAACATTCAGTACTTC.

This clone was observed a single time. The chain is built from TRBV2 and TRBJ1-2; D is unresolved. CDR3 length: 14 residues. Germline V gene data show CDR1 as SNHLY and CDR2 as FYNNEI. V was trimmed by 7 bases and J by 0 bases, leaving 12 bases between them. This CDR3 is CASNRLLANYGYTF. The CDR3 coding sequence is TGTGCCAGCAACCGACTTTTAGCTAACTATGGCTACACCTTC.